What follows are 8 T cell receptor beta chains derived from one specimen sequenced in a study of T cells in pancreatic ductal adenocarcinoma. No neoadjuvant therapy was given to the selected pancreatic ductal adenocarcinoma patients before their surgery. Measured with immunoSEQ multiplex PCR; TCRdb has only the in-frame clones, and not every one. This sample has over 85,000 clones, with 90% to 95% found just once. The sequenced sample consisted of PBMCs. The receptors here all came from a human donor with pancreatic ductal adenocarcinoma.

The V gene is TRBV28, the J gene TRBJ2-7; tentative D call: TRBD1 (5 bases). This CDR3 region has 15 residues. Germline CDR1 MDHEN, CDR2 SYDVKM. V was clipped by 1 base and J by 3 bases, with 13 bases between them. CDR3 nucleotide sequence: TGTGCCAGCAGTTTATTCCAGGGCACCCACTACGAGCAGTACTTC. As protein: CASSLFQGTHYEQYF.

The chain recombines TRBV15 with TRBJ1-1; TRBD1 matches 8 bases. Looked up from germline, CDR1 is LNHNV and CDR2 is YYDKDF (reference sequence). Trimming cost V 2 bases and J 4 bases; bases outside gene matches: 3. CDR3 length: 14 residues. The CDR3 bases are TGTGCCACCAGCAGACTGGACAGGGCCACTGAAGCTTTCTTT. Amino acid sequence: CATSRLDRATEAFF.

The rearrangement joins TRBV10-3 to TRBJ2-6; 8 positions agree with TRBD1. The CDR3 extends over 16 amino acids. Germline V gives CDR1 ENHRY, CDR2 SYGVKD. J was trimmed by 2 bases and V by 11 bases; bases with no gene match: 11. Here the CDR3 DNA reads TGTGCCTCCACCGGGACAGGAGGGGCTGGGGCCAACGTCCTGACTTTC. Protein product: CASTGTGGAGANVLTF.

The V gene is TRBV18, the J gene TRBJ2-7; 9 bases match TRBD1. V trimming: 3 bases; J trimming: 3 bases; junction bases outside the gene matches: 3. Germline V gene sequence: CDR1 KGHSH, CDR2 LQKENI. The CDR3 runs to 14 residues. Written as DNA, the CDR3 is TGTGCCAGCTCACCCGGGACAGGGCTCTACGAGCAGTACTTC. It codes for CASSPGTGLYEQYF.

The chain has TRBV28 and TRBJ2-7; 7 bases line up with TRBD2. The CDR3 loop spans 14 amino acids. CDR1 MDHEN and CDR2 SYDVKM come from the germline V gene. The trim removed 8 bases at V and 6 bases at J, leaving 13 bases unmatched. CDR3 DNA sequence: TGTGCCAGCTTGACTAGCCTTACTGGTGGCGAGCAGTACTTC. Translating it yields CASLTSLTGGEQYF.

V and J are TRBV28 and TRBJ2-7; 7 positions match TRBD2. The CDR3 runs to 14 residues. The trim removed 7 bases at V and 1 base at J, leaving 7 bases unmatched. Germline V gene lookup returns CDR1 MDHEN and CDR2 SYDVKM. CDR3 region: CASKSGGQSYEQYF. The DNA for the CDR3 is TGTGCCAGCAAGTCGGGGGGTCAATCCTACGAGCAGTACTTC.

The chain is built from TRBV28 and TRBJ2-7, with TRBD2 identical over 8 bases. Germline CDR1 and CDR2: MDHEN and SYDVKM. The V segment lost 5 bases and the J segment 4 bases; nucleotides outside the gene matches: 7. The CDR3 contains 14 residues. The CDR3 sequence is CASSPLADGYEQYF. The CDR3 DNA reads TGTGCCAGCAGTCCACTAGCGGACGGATACGAGCAGTACTTC.

This clone came up a few times. This sample includes further DNA sequences coding for the same CDR3. The chain joins TRBV5-4 to TRBJ2-5, with TRBD2 as a possible D gene (6 bases). V gave up 1 base and J gave up 5 bases, with 9 bases separating them. CDR1 and CDR2 (germline): SGHNT, YYREEE (reference sequence). This CDR3 contains 13 residues. This CDR3 is CASSLRGGETQYF. Written as DNA, the CDR3 is TGTGCCAGCAGCTTGCGGGGAGGCGAGACCCAGTACTTC.